This TCR beta chain was captured in a study of radiation and T cells in renal cell carcinoma. Sequencing was performed with immunoSEQ multiplex PCR; in TCRdb, only in-frame clones are kept and a portion is missing. The sample consists of about 130,000 clones, about 88% of them appearing once. Time point: baseline pretreatment blood. As for treatment: 15 Gy SBRT to primary tumor, nephrectomy 4 weeks later. The CDR3 length is 15 residues. Germline assignment: CDR1 SGHRS and CDR2 YFSETQ. V lost 4 bases and J 1 base, leaving 14 bases between the germline ends. The V gene is TRBV5-1, the J gene TRBJ1-2; a weak D match, TRBD1 (5 bases). The sample here was blood, taken from a patient whose treatment included radiotherapy and nephrectomy. The clonotype originates from a woman between 45 and 65 years old with renal cell carcinoma. The CDR3 DNA reads TGCGCCAGCAGCGCCCGTACAGGAAATAACTATGGCTACACCTTC. Its protein product is CASSARTGNNYGYTF.